This T cell receptor (beta chain) appears in the sequencing data of a study of shared T cell receptors in the human thymus (dated by TCRdb to about 2021). General notes on the study: The study examined how the human thymus generates shared, self-reactive T-cell receptor alpha chains.

Receptor libraries were prepared by the immunoSEQ multiplex PCR assay. The table comes from immuneACCESS by way of TCRdb, which keeps in-frame sequences with V and J called. Part of the clones is missing from these tables; in studies checked, under half for an unresolved V gene and the rest for unknown reasons. The sample table shows hundreds of thousands of clones, and about 90% are seen once. The ten largest account for 0.0094% of the sample. Measured from the cysteine to the phenylalanine, the CDR3 is 17 residues long. Only the CDR3 DNA is retained, 51 bases long and in frame from the first base. The germline V gene encodes CDR1 LGHNA and CDR2 YSLEER. Unmatched junction bases come to 10, with V trimmed by 1 base and J by 6 bases. Comment on this clone: It lacks a known antigen. Base quality data are lacking; no much larger clone is found one base away.

This sample also appeared in a second study, on human thymus T cells. Per the second study: Donors were immunologically healthy infants undergoing open corrective cardiac surgery for congenital heart defects in Finland. The thymus tissue came from surgical resects taken out during corrective cardiac surgery. Biased V and J gene segment usage appeared to be present in both thymic and peripheral blood repertoires. According to the related research, thymic TCR repertoires were highly overlapping among unrelated individuals. TCR alpha and beta repertoires from roughly eight infant thymus samples and a few related peripheral blood samples were characterized in the study. Donor ages ranging from 7 to 244 days were recorded, and a handful of male and a couple of female infants were included in the cohort. Thymocytes were mechanically released from the tissue and were stored as pellets of roughly 9.5-30 million cells at -70 degrees C. A QIAsymphony instrument was used to extract genomic DNA from the frozen cell pellets. Using the immunoSEQ multiplex PCR assay, the TCRB and TCRAD loci were amplified from a standardized quantity of quality-controlled genomic DNA. The amplicons covered the V(D)J region and were long enough to include the CDR3 and to identify the V and J genes. Amplicon sequencing was performed on an Illumina platform through the commercial immunoSEQ service. Primer bias and sequencing errors were corrected as previously described, and TCRAD and TCRB were defined on the basis of the IMGT database. Repertoires were analysed with immunoSEQ Analyzer 3.0 and VDJTools, covering basic statistics, V/J segment usage, diversity estimates, rarefaction and pairwise overlap. Chao1, ChaoE, Efron-Thisted, Shannon and inverse Simpson indices were used to estimate diversity, which was also estimated on datasets down-sampled to the smallest sample. Repertoire overlap was assessed by strict matching of CDR3 nucleotide sequence, V gene and J gene, and clustering was done by Jaccard-based multidimensional scaling. On average, thymus samples gave roughly 800,000 unique TCRB clonotypes, whereas blood samples gave about 84,000.

Input material: thymocytes. This TCR was recovered from a boy under two years old with a congenital heart defect. Donor details come from another sample of the same person, matched by shared clones. The receptor chain draws on TRBV4-3 and TRBJ2-1; 9 middle bases align to TRBD1. The CDR3 region: CASSQGTGDRERNEQFF. The base sequence is TGCGCCAGCAGCCAAGGGACCGGGGACAGGGAACGCAATGAGCAGTTCTTC.